This T cell receptor (beta chain) emerged from a study of cytomegalovirus exposure and HLA in healthy donors (dated by TCRdb to about 2017). General notes on the study: In an earlier analysis of approximately 500 of the donors, approximately 260 Gb of sequence data and 90 million to 120 million unique TCR beta sequences from about 180 million T cells were reported. To study patterns of TCR occurrence, a later analysis re-analyzed previously published TCR beta repertoires from more than 550 donors and added high-resolution HLA genotyping. An early release that covered roughly 600 HLA-typed donors contained around 330 gigabases of sequencing data and 65 million to 100 million unique TCR sequences. In addition to the first cohort of approximately 670 subjects, a separate validation cohort of over 90 different subjects was used. Rather than drawing on any new phenotypic data, the later analysis identified candidate immune exposures from TCR beta sequences and the way those sequences occurred across donors. Among the approximately 430 genotyped donors, approximately 77% belonged to the genetic ancestry cluster associated with self-reported Caucasian donors. All discovery cohort repertoires had been generated using a single sequencing platform. The number of typed donors differed by locus: about 620-640 for A, B, C, DRB1 and DQB1; some 500 for DQA1; approximately 600 for DPA1; and about 450 for DPB1. Alongside the repertoire data, information on donor age, sex, ethnicity and CMV serostatus was compiled. The T cell repertoires of around 670 subjects were profiled by immunosequencing and related to cytomegalovirus serostatus. The study aimed to test whether signatures of past pathogen exposure could be identified by cataloging public T cell receptors. A later genetic analysis took genome-wide SNP genotypes for about 55% of the 666 donors and used that subset as a discovery cohort. Several DR-DQ haplotypes were handled as single units for association and clustering because linkage in the cohort was strong. On average, roughly 250,000 unique TCR beta nucleotide sequences were sequenced per donor among about 400 genotyped donors of the cohort, with 15% to 20% of those sequences being non-productive. Class I and class II HLA loci were covered by the typing at four-digit resolution. To predict cytomegalovirus infection status, the study brought together high-throughput TCR immunosequencing, statistical association of individual TCRs with disease status, and machine learning. An earlier analysis of 587 of the donors used high-throughput TCR beta sequencing to judge whether each TCR beta V gene segment behaved as functional or pseudogenic.

Findings and caveats that apply to the study as a whole: According to a later analysis, TCR association rates differed among HLA loci, with DRB1 alleles showing the most associated TCRs and HLA-C alleles showing the fewest. The authors suggested that the approach could potentially be generalized to other disease states and immunological phenotypes. A cluster of highly shared sequence variants was judged likely to represent a technical artifact of the sequencing pipeline. Most CMV-associated TCR beta chains appeared to be HLA-restricted in a later analysis, and the HLA associations seemed to be driven largely by CMV exposure. When HLA alleles, especially DR and DQ, strongly co-occurred, TCR associations were difficult to assign to individual alleles. While some public TCRs were present in many individuals, most TCR sequences turned up only very rarely across donors. Linkage disequilibrium might explain the correlated functional status among segregating V segments, but an unknown experimental factor could not be excluded. Roughly 17 rarely observed V segments, including chromosome 9 orphons, were excluded from the earlier analysis of about 600 of the donors because counts were too low. In a later analysis, HLA-associated TCR beta chains were found to be more clonally expanded and to have lower generation probabilities than equally common non-associated chains. Roughly uniform sequencing depth across donors was assumed in presence/absence analyses, although this assumption may not hold. An association between a missense DCLRE1C variant and V-gene and J-gene trimming of TCR beta chains was found in a later genetic analysis and replicated in an independent cohort. A total of 150 or so TCR beta chains were listed by the study as associated with cytomegalovirus. Some IMGT-functional V segments, including TRBV6-2 and TRBV6-3, could not be distinguished by the 87-base-pair reads and were therefore excluded. Several of the top co-occurrence clusters appeared to be linked to parvovirus B19, influenza, CMV and Epstein-Barr virus, according to a later analysis. CMV serostatus was the only immune exposure information available for the cohort. A further reported finding was that TCR beta sequences accurately predicted the HLA-A and HLA-B alleles for most subjects in the first cohort. In this cohort, only TCR beta chains were sequenced, and detectable features were limited by the absence of alpha or paired-chain data. In vitro tests confirmed that a few of the cytomegalovirus-associated TCR beta chains recognize cytomegalovirus antigens. Cytomegalovirus status was reported to be diagnosed by the classifier with high specificity and sensitivity in both the original and validation cohorts. Because HLA typing was missing for some donors at each locus, association tests included only the typed subset. An earlier analysis of approximately 600 of the donors showed that most TCR beta V segments appeared in productive rearrangements either about 90% or about 30% of the time, which broadly matched IMGT annotations. According to a later genetic analysis, donors in an Asian-associated ancestry cluster had fewer N-insertions in productive TCRs than the roughly 670-donor mean. A later analysis associated about 17,000 TCR beta sequences with specific HLA alleles at a false discovery rate of 0.05.

The cohort was made up of roughly 670 healthy bone marrow donors. At the time of sampling, all cohort members were nominally healthy, though unrecorded immune exposures were likely present. The donor was CMV seronegative and was included in the group of 352 seronegative cohort members. A peripheral blood sample was provided by each donor, and peripheral blood mononuclear cells were used for TCR beta sequencing. Genomic DNA was extracted from the blood cell samples with the Qiagen DNeasy Blood Extraction Kit. The CDR3 runs 18 residues from the cysteine to the phenylalanine. Only the CDR3 region is kept as DNA, spanning 54 bases read in frame from base 1. The germline V gene specifies SGDLS as CDR1 and YYNGEE as CDR2. Here V drops 0 bases and J drops 4 bases, and the junction holds 10 bases not matched to any gene. As to this clone: It lacks a known antigen. It has no much larger one-base neighbor in the sample; base qualities were not kept.

The method behind the library was the immunoSEQ multiplex PCR assay. For the multiplex PCR, a mixture combining 60 forward primers for TCR Vbeta segments and 13 reverse primers for TCR Jbeta segments was used. The CDR3 region of rearranged TCR beta genes was amplified from genomic DNA with a multiplex PCR assay. The amplified TCR beta libraries were sequenced on the Illumina HiSeq System as 87-base-pair reads. In the paper's pipeline: In a later analysis, tens of millions of unique TCR beta chains were counted across the 666 repertoires, and about 9.9 million of these chains were shared by at least two donors. To remove PCR and sequencing errors, raw reads were error-corrected and collapsed into unique sequences using a nearest-neighbor algorithm that merged closely related sequences. Alignment of CDR3 sequences to IMGT reference sequences was used to assign V, D and J gene segments. For a sequence to be retained, at least a six-nucleotide match to both a V gene segment and a J gene segment was required. Rearrangements were called productive when the CDR3 lacked stop codons and stayed in frame with V and J; all others were non-productive. CDR3 was defined according to IMGT convention as the region running from the second conserved V-encoded cysteine to the conserved J-encoded phenylalanine. The earlier analysis of about 610 of the donors excluded sequences that lacked an unambiguous match to a single V gene segment. An earlier analysis of a few hundred of the donors classified V segments as functional when productive rearrangements were above 56.7% and as segregating when the standard deviation between donors was above 5%. A statistical classification framework was built for diagnosing cytomegalovirus status from the catalog of TCR beta chain sequences. V and J gene assignment, in a later analysis, came from comparing TCR nucleotide sequences with IMGT/GENE-DB human TR gene sequences. In a later analysis, CDR3 sequences and most-parsimonious VDJ recombination scenarios were assigned using the TCRdist pipeline. In a later analysis, each TCR beta chain was defined by its CDR3 amino acid sequence together with its V-gene family, and reads lacking a unique V-gene family were excluded. In a later analysis, 550 to 650 highly shared, low-generation-probability nucleotide sequences were removed to address suspected cross-contamination and a sequencing artifact. In a later analysis, a clonal expansion index was calculated for each public chain from normalized within-repertoire ranks of inferred template counts. Generation probabilities in a later analysis came from a VDJ recombination model fitted to out-of-frame rearrangements, and those results were checked against IGoR. A later analysis scored TCR-TCR, TCR-HLA and TCR-CMV co-occurrence with hypergeometric tests, applying a repertoire-size bias correction to TCR pairs. To estimate false discovery rates, a later analysis permuted the HLA or CMV assignments 20 times. In a later analysis, co-occurring TCRs were grouped using DBSCAN, and TCRdist sequence similarity was added for clustering within HLA-allele-positive subsets. Repertoires with fewer than 30,000 or more than 120,000 public chains, plus five repertoires with anomalous nucleotide sharing, were excluded from co-occurrence clustering. The table was pulled from immuneACCESS by TCRdb, which kept in-frame rearrangements only. Such tables lose some clones; where checked, under half of the loss comes from unresolved V genes, and the rest has no known cause. D and trimming come from the DNA, and the V and J calls and clone size come from that table. This sample comprises 78,000 or so clones, about four fifths of them detected only once. Of the sample, around 2.4% is held by the ten largest clones.

The sequence derives from a woman in her fifties or sixties in good health and CMV-seronegative. The sample comprised PBMCs. The chain joins TRBV9 to TRBJ2-4; 10 bases in the junction line up with TRBD2. The CDR3 here reads CASSVDEASGSRKNIQYF. The sequence in DNA is TGTGCCAGCAGCGTAGATGAGGCTAGCGGGAGCAGAAAAAACATTCAGTACTTC.